The 10 T cell receptor beta chains presented below share a single source sample, sequenced in a study of blood T cell repertoires in COVID-19. This table comes from immunoSEQ multiplex PCR, and its TCRdb copy is limited to in-frame clones, with some not included. This sample has 150,000 to 200,000 clones, with roughly three quarters found just once. The sequencing sample was made of peripheral blood. The receptors shown here come from a woman aged 40 to 50 with COVID-19, enrolled during active disease.

This clone appeared a single time. The chain has TRBV5-1 and TRBJ1-2, with TRBD1 as a possible D gene (5 bases). This CDR3 region has 15 residues. Germline V gene data show CDR1 as SGHRS and CDR2 as YFSETQ. Trimming shortened V by 4 bases and J by 0 bases, and 13 bases separated the two germline ends. The CDR3 DNA reads as TGCGCCAGCAGCCCAAACGGGGGAACTAACTATGGCTACACCTTC. It is translated as CASSPNGGTNYGYTF.

This chain joins TRBV20-1 and TRBJ2-1; weak D call: TRBD2 (6 bases). The V and J ends lost 6 bases and 15 bases respectively, with 18 bases between them. Germline V gene sequence: CDR1 DFQATT, CDR2 SNEGSKA (reference sequence). This CDR3 spans 11 amino acids. CDR3 sequence: CSAQKRRGLFF. The CDR3 bases are TGCAGTGCCCAGAAACGGCGGGGTCTGTTCTTC.

V gene TRBV5-1 combines with J gene TRBJ1-1, with a tentative D call TRBD1 (5 bases). CDR1 is SGHRS, CDR2 YFSETQ, per germline. V was clipped by 0 bases and J by 1 base, with 13 bases between them. The CDR3 loop spans 16 amino acids. CDR3 DNA: TGCGCCAGCAGCTTGGAAGGGGCCCCTTCGAACACTGAAGCTTTCTTT. It codes for CASSLEGAPSNTEAFF.

CDR3 in DNA: TGTGCCAGCTCCCAGGGACAGGGTGTTCGTGGCTACACCTTC. Its protein product is CASSQGQGVRGYTF. This chain links TRBV18 with TRBJ1-2; 9 bases agree with TRBD1. With 6 bases clipped from V and 7 bases from J, the junction kept 9 bases outside the gene matches. CDR1 is KGHSH and CDR2 is LQKENI in the germline V gene. The CDR3 length is 14 residues. Filled out from reference TRBV18 and TRBJ1-2, the complete variable domain reads NAGVMQNPRHLVRRRGQEARLRCSPMKGHSHVYWYRQLPEEGLKFMVYLQKENIIDESGMPKERFSAEFPKEGPSILRIQQVVRGDSAAYFCASSQGQGVRGYTFGSGTRLTVV.

V gene TRBV27 combines with J gene TRBJ2-1; TRBD1 matches 7 bases. Per germline, CDR1 MNHEY and CDR2 SMNVEV (reference sequence). The CDR3 runs to 13 residues. V shed 2 bases and J 10 bases; nucleotides not matched to a gene: 5. CDR3: CASSLLGTDEQFF. DNA of the CDR3: TGTGCCAGCAGTTTACTCGGGACAGACGAGCAGTTCTTC.

V is TRBV7-9 and J is TRBJ2-7, with 10 nucleotides matching TRBD2. Per the germline V gene, CDR1 is SEHNR and CDR2 is FQNEAQ (reference sequence). This CDR3 has 15 amino acids. Trimming cost V 6 bases and J 0 bases; bases outside gene matches: 5. In DNA form, the CDR3 reads TGTGCCAGCAGTTATTGGACTAGCGGCTCCTACGAGCAGTACTTC. Its translation is CASSYWTSGSYEQYF.

This clone came up a few times. CDR3 nucleotide sequence: TGCGCCAGCAGCGATGACAGGGCGGGACCCCAGTACTTC. Residues: CASSDDRAGPQYF. The chain joins TRBV5-1 to TRBJ2-5; TRBD1 might be the D (7 bases). Germline CDR1 reads SGHRS; CDR2 reads YFSETQ. The CDR3 contains 13 residues. V lost 4 bases to trimming and J lost 9 bases, with 16 bases between them.

The chain has TRBV5-4 and TRBJ2-1, with TRBD2 matching over 9 bases. V gave up 7 bases and J gave up 6 bases; unmatched junction bases: 20. Germline CDR1 and CDR2: SGHNT and YYREEE (reference sequence). The CDR3 loop spans 18 amino acids. DNA of the CDR3: TGTGCCAGCGGGTTGAGGAAAGCGGGAGGCGCCTCGGGCAATGAGCAGTTCTTC. It specifies CASGLRKAGGASGNEQFF.

This chain connects TRBV19 to TRBJ1-2; D perhaps matches TRBD1 (5 bases). Germline V gene sequence: CDR1 LNHDA, CDR2 SQIVND (reference sequence). The V and J ends lost 7 bases and 6 bases respectively, with 12 bases between them. The CDR3 contains 12 residues. CDR3 bases: TGTGCCAGTACCCTGCGGGGGGATGGCTACACCTTC. Its translation is CASTLRGDGYTF.

This chain's CDR3 is CASSQGVGVGYEQYF. The CDR3 DNA is TGTGCCAGCAGCCAAGGGGTCGGAGTGGGCTACGAGCAGTACTTC. The chain recombines TRBV9 with TRBJ2-7; tentative D call: TRBD1 (5 bases). Trimming removed 4 bases from V and 3 bases from J, with 17 bases in between. Germline CDR1 reads SGDLS; CDR2 reads YYNGEE. CDR3 size: 15 residues.